The TCR beta chain under discussion was sequenced for a study of cytomegalovirus exposure and HLA in healthy donors. General study findings and limits: Cytomegalovirus status was reportedly diagnosed by the classifier with high sensitivity and specificity. According to a subsequent analysis, TCR clusters from the first cohort were inclined to appear together in the 120 validation repertoires. Many donors shared some public TCRs, even though most TCR sequences were rare.

Donors came from a validation cohort of over a hundred subjects, distinct from the first 666-subject cohort. The table came from immunoSEQ multiplex PCR; TCRdb's copy has only in-frame clones and leaves some out. This sample has 95,000 to 150,000 clones; 85% to 90% occur once, and the top ten carry 1.5% to 2%. The CDR3 is made up of 16 amino acids. Germline V lookup: CDR1 LGHNA, CDR2 YNFKEQ. The ends lost 0 bases at V and 6 bases at J; junction bases unmatched: 6. On this clone itself: The antigen is unknown.

The rearrangement links TRBV4-2 to TRBJ2-7, with TRBD2 identical over 12 bases. The TCR comes from a young woman in good health and CMV-seronegative. Sequenced input: PBMCs. The DNA for the CDR3 is TGTGCCAGCAGCCAAGATCCCCTAGCGGGGGGGAGCGAGCAGTACTTC. It codes for CASSQDPLAGGSEQYF.